This T cell receptor beta chain was obtained from a study of CD8 T cells in ankylosing spondylitis. General observations from the study: What seemed typical of ankylosing spondylitis blood was a TCR beta motif built from roughly eight highly homologous variants.

MiXCR was run by TCRdb on the 5' RACE reads, yielding one entry per CDR3 protein. This table holds 150,000 to 200,000 distinct CDR3 sequences, 10% to 15% found once. The table lists this clonotype with many counts. Its target is unknown. The CDR3 is made up of 14 amino acids. Trimming shortened V by 3 bases and J by 10 bases, and 18 bases separated the two germline ends. V and J are TRBV12-3 or TRBV12-4 and TRBJ1-1, with D possibly matching TRBD1 (6 bases). The clonotype was recovered from a female donor with ankylosing spondylitis or in good health (not recorded which). Sequences were obtained from blood, either unsorted or a sorted T cell fraction (not recorded which). The CDR3 bases are TGTGCCAGCAGTTTTCTCGACAGGACGGGTATAGCTTTCTTT. Translated: CASSFLDRTGIAFF.